This TCR beta chain is from a study of glioma-infiltrating T cells. Study-wide context: Glioma patients had dexamethasone for six or fewer days before surgery. Blood libraries targeted about 4- to 11-fold coverage of about a million T cells.

TCR alpha and beta CDR3 regions were amplified from RNA using iRepertoire nested multiplex PCR. Each CDR3 protein is one row after TCRdb ran MiXCR on the multiplex PCR reads. The sample consists of more than 350,000 distinct CDR3 sequences, around 38% of them appearing once. The CDR3 loop spans 13 amino acids. Trimming took 2 bases from V and 5 from J, leaving 7 bases between them. Germline assignment: CDR1 LGHDT and CDR2 YNNKEL (reference sequence). Regarding the study as a whole: Signature shared blood CDR3 motifs were enriched in low-divergence and depleted in high-divergence patients.

Worth noting for this clonotype: What it binds is unknown.

This rearrangement joins TRBV3-1 to TRBJ1-5; no firm D call. This receptor was identified in a human donor with low-grade glioma or glioblastoma, undergoing nonglioma brain surgery, or in good health (not recorded which). Specimen: glioma tissue, nonneoplastic brain tissue, or PBMCs (not recorded which). CDR3 bases: TGTGCCAGCAGCCAAAGTCTCGATCAGCCCCAGCATTTT. Translating gives CASSQSLDQPQHF.